This T cell receptor beta chain appears in the sequencing data of a study of immune evolution from preneoplasia to lung adenocarcinoma. The data were produced by immunoSEQ multiplex PCR, yet TCRdb's version contains in-frame clones alone and is incomplete. The data hold 13,000 to 15,000 clones, with around 80% observed a single time. Germline CDR1 and CDR2: MDHEN and SYDVKM. Trimming shortened V by 5 bases and J by 0 bases, and 4 bases separated the two germline ends. The CDR3 length is 12 residues. This sequence joins TRBV28 and TRBJ1-1; D not resolved. Specimen: FFPE minimally invasive lung adenocarcinoma tissue. The clonotype comes from a person aged 70 to 85 with lung adenocarcinoma. CDR3 nucleotides: TGTGCCAGCAGTGAGATGAACACTGAAGCTTTCTTT. This codes for CASSEMNTEAFF.